This section outlines one TCR beta chain sequence together with its context. Its antigen remains unidentified. The input lacks base qualities; no much larger clone sits a single base away. The CDR3 goes from the cysteine to the phenylalanine over 15 residues. Solely the CDR3 DNA is kept, with 45 bases framed from the first base. V is shortened by 5 bases, J by 1 base, and the region joining them spans 14 bases. The entry originates in a study of T-cell reconstitution after alpha-beta-depleted transplantation in children (TCRdb year 2016). Context from the whole study: Using TCR repertoire profiling, the study quantitatively followed how T-cell immune reconstitution unfolded in children after TCRalphabeta/CD19-depleted allogeneic hematopoietic cell transplantation.

What the study reported, not specific to this receptor: The frequencies of hyperexpanded clones fell over the following months, and after one year, T-cell counts and TCRbeta diversity were mostly attributed to newly produced T cells. Apparently early alphabetaT-cell count recovery about two months after transplant reportedly relied on only several hundred rapidly expanded clones derived from non-depleted graft cells. The high TCRbeta diversity at day 60 in some patients was ascribed to recipient T cells and intrathymic progenitors that had survived conditioning.

Library preparation was by PCR. These reads were obtained on an Illumina HiSeq 2500. Molecular barcoding was employed in the preparation of TCR libraries, with unique molecular identifiers being used to normalize TCRbeta repertoire quantification. TCRdb applied fastp at Q25 and MiXCR to the public reads, then kept only in-frame beta chains. When rows share a CDR3 protein, they turn into one entry using the most common DNA and genes. The table for this sample lists under 850,000 distinct CDR3 sequences; around 13% of them were counted only once. The ten largest make up around 0.76% of the sample. Per the publication, the treatment or condition label means: allogeneic hematopoietic cell transplantation with graft depleted of TCRalphabeta T cells and CD19 B cells. The children who served as transplant recipients had been given grafts of TCRalphabeta/CD19-depleted allogeneic hematopoietic cells.

Sequencing was performed on PBMCs, taken before TCRalphabeta/CD19-depleted stem cell transplant. This sequence originates from a girl aged 2 to 9 with congenital amegakaryocytic thrombocytopenia, due to receive a stem cell transplant. The sequence joins TRBV12-3 or TRBV12-4 to TRBJ2-5; the D segment could be TRBD2, given 6 matching bases. Here is the DNA: TGTGCCAGCAGTCCATACCGGGGGAGCCAAGAGACCCAGTACTTC. The translation is CASSPYRGSQETQYF.